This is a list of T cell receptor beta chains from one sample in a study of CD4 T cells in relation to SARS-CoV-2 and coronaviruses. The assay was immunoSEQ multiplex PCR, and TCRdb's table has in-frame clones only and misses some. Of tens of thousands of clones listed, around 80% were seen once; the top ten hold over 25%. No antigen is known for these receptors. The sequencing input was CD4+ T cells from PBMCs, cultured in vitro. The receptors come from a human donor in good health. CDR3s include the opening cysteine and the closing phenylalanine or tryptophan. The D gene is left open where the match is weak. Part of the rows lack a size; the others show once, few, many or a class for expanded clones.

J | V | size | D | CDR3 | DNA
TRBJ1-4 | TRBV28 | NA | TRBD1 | CASRIQGGVEKLFF | TGTGCCAGCAGGATACAGGGGGGAGTTGAAAAACTGTTTTTT
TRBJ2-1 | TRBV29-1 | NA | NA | CSVDSGYNEQFF | TGCAGCGTTGATAGCGGTTACAATGAGCAGTTCTTC
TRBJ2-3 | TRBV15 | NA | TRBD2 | CATSRDRLAGNTQYF | TGTGCCACCAGCAGAGATCGACTAGCGGGGAATACGCAGTATTTT
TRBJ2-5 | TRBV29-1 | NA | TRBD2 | CSVVGTSGTTQYF | TGCAGCGTTGTAGGGACTAGCGGGACGACCCAGTACTTC
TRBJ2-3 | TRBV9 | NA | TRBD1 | CASSPTGVALQYF | TGTGCCAGCAGCCCGACAGGGGTAGCGTTGCAGTATTTT
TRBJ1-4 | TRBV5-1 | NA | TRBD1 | CASSEQGSTNEKLFF | TGCGCCAGCAGCGAACAGGGGTCAACTAATGAAAAACTGTTTTTT
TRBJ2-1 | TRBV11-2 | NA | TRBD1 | CASSLVQGDIGDEQFF | TGTGCCAGCAGCTTAGTACAGGGGGATATTGGGGATGAGCAGTTCTTC
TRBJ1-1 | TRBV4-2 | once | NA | CASSLTSPGQNTEAFF | TGTGCCAGCAGCCTCACATCCCCGGGGCAGAACACTGAAGCTTTCTTT
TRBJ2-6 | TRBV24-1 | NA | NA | CATSDTGSGANVLTF | TGTGCCACCAGTGATACGGGATCTGGGGCCAACGTCCTGACTTTC
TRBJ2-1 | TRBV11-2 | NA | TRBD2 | CASSLGGRAYNEQFF | TGTGCCAGCAGCTTAGGCGGGAGGGCCTACAATGAGCAGTTCTTC
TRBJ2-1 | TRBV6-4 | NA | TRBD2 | CASSDSPGGNNEQFF | TGTGCCAGCAGTGACTCCCCCGGGGGGAACAATGAGCAGTTCTTC
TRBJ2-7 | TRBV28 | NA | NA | CASSLGASSYEQYF | TGTGCCAGCAGTTTAGGGGCTTCTTCCTACGAGCAGTACTTC
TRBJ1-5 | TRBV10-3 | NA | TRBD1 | CAISMDRDQPQHF | TGTGCCATCAGTATGGACAGGGATCAGCCCCAGCATTTT
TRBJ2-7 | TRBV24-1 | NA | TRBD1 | CATSDSTGGAGIGYEQYF | TGTGCCACCAGTGATTCGACAGGGGGCGCAGGGATAGGCTACGAGCAGTACTTC
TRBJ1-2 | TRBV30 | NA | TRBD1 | CAWSADRGFGYTF | TGTGCCTGGAGTGCCGACAGGGGGTTTGGCTACACCTTC
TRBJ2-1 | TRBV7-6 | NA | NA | CASSLGQGIINEQFF | TGTGCCAGCAGCTTAGGCCAGGGGATTATCAATGAGCAGTTCTTC
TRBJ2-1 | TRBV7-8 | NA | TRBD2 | CASNPGGISYNEQFF | TGTGCCAGCAACCCGGGGGGGATCTCCTACAATGAGCAGTTCTTC
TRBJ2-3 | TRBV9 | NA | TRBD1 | CASSGPGQGADTQYF | TGTGCCAGCAGCGGCCCGGGACAGGGGGCAGATACGCAGTATTTT
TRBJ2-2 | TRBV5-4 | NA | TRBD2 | CASSRPGLAGTGELFF | TGTGCCAGCAGCCGGCCGGGACTAGCGGGCACCGGGGAGCTGTTTTTT
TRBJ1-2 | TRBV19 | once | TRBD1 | CASSPDRVDYGYTF | TGTGCCAGTAGTCCAGACAGGGTGGACTATGGCTACACCTTC
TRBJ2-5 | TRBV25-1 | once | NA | CASSTRGEETQYF | TGTGCCAGCAGTACCAGGGGGGAAGAGACCCAGTACTTC
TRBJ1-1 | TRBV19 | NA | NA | CASSMGGVNTEAFF | TGTGCCAGTAGCATGGGGGGGGTGAACACTGAAGCTTTCTTT
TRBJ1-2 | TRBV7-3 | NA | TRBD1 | CASSEDRGDYGYTF | TGTGCCAGCAGCGAGGACAGGGGCGACTATGGCTACACCTTC
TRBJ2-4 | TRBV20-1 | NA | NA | CSASRELAKNIQYF | TGCAGTGCTAGTCGGGAGCTAGCCAAAAACATTCAGTACTTC
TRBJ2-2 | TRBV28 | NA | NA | CASSLQGITGELFF | TGTGCCAGCAGTTTGCAGGGGATCACCGGGGAGCTGTTTTTT
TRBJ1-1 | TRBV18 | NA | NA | CASSPSQGSTEAFF | TGTGCCAGCTCACCATCCCAGGGGAGCACTGAAGCTTTCTTT
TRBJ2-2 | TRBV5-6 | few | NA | CASSGTGAGELFF | TGTGCCAGCAGCGGGACGGGGGCCGGGGAGCTGTTTTTT
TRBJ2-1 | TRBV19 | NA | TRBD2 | CASTPSGRREQFF | TGTGCCAGTACTCCTAGCGGGAGGAGAGAGCAGTTCTTC
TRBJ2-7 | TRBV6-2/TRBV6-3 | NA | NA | CASSSNRDPYEQYF | TGTGCCAGCAGTTCCAACAGGGACCCCTACGAGCAGTACTTC
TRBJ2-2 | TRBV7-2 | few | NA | CASSLDFPAANTGELFF | TGTGCCAGCAGCTTAGATTTTCCAGCGGCGAACACCGGGGAGCTGTTTTTT
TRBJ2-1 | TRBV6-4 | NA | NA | CASSDRAEDTEQFF | TGTGCCAGCAGTGACCGGGCGGAGGACACAGAGCAGTTCTTC
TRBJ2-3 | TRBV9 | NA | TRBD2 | CASSVAPASGGSVDTQYF | TGTGCCAGCAGCGTAGCTCCAGCTAGCGGGGGTTCGGTAGATACGCAGTATTTT
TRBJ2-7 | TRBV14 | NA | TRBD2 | CASSPAGLAGVYEQYF | TGTGCCAGCAGCCCGGCCGGACTAGCGGGTGTTTACGAGCAGTACTTC
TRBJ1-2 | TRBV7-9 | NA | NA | CASSLPQNYGYTF | TGTGCCAGCAGCTTACCTCAGAATTATGGCTACACCTTC
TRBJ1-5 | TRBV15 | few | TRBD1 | CATSTDRVQPQHF | TGTGCCACCAGCACGGACAGGGTCCAGCCCCAGCATTTT
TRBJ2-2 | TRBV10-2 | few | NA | CASSELGDTGELFF | TGCGCCAGCAGTGAACTGGGGGACACCGGGGAGCTGTTTTTT
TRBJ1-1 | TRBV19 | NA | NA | CASSIDYRRGMNTEAFF | TGTGCCAGTAGTATAGATTACAGAAGAGGCATGAACACTGAAGCTTTCTTT
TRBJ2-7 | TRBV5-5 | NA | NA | CASSLEKGLGLEQYF | TGTGCCAGCAGCTTGGAAAAGGGGCTCGGGCTTGAGCAGTACTTC
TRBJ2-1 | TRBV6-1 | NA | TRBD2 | CASSDGTSGRGNEQFF | TGTGCCAGCAGTGATGGGACTAGCGGGAGAGGCAATGAGCAGTTCTTC
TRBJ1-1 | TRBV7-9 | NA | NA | CASSLALSGEAFF | TGTGCCAGCAGCTTAGCGTTGTCAGGTGAAGCTTTCTTT
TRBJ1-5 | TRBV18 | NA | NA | CASSPEISGSNQPQHF | TGTGCCAGCTCACCAGAGATTTCAGGAAGCAATCAGCCCCAGCATTTT
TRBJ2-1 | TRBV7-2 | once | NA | CASSLLTRNNEQFF | TGTGCCAGCAGCCTTTTGACCCGAAACAATGAGCAGTTCTTC
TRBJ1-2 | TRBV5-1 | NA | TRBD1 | CATRTGTNNYGYTF | TGCGCCACCCGGACAGGGACGAACAACTATGGCTACACCTTC
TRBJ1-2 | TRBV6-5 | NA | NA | CASSYSILQGGYGYTF | TGTGCCAGCAGTTACTCGATACTGCAGGGTGGCTATGGCTACACCTTC
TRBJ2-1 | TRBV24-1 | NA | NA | CATRGDAYNEQFF | TGTGCCACCAGAGGGGACGCCTACAATGAGCAGTTCTTC